This T cell receptor beta chain was obtained from a study of long-term antiretroviral therapy in people with HIV. Study results and limitations: From about 2004 to 2018, blood was obtained, possibly while participants received older ART regimens. Relative to transplant donor controls, diversity remained lower despite increasing after ART.

Survey-level immunoSEQ v3.0 assays were run. Produced via immunoSEQ multiplex PCR; TCRdb's table is partial and in-frame only. The data hold tens of thousands of clones, with roughly 95% observed a single time. The germline CDR1 and CDR2 sequences are MGHRA and YSYEKL. This CDR3 spans 13 amino acids. The V and J ends lost 0 bases and 9 bases respectively, with 12 bases between them. To note about this clone: What it binds is unknown.

The material was unsorted PBMCs, obtained more than 6 years after starting antiretroviral therapy. This TCR came from a man aged 30 to 45 with HIV. The J gene is TRBJ2-7, the V gene TRBV4-1; possible D gene TRBD2, 6 bases. The CDR3 is CASSQEDGGWQYF. For the CDR3, the DNA is TGCGCCAGCAGCCAAGAAGACGGAGGGTGGCAGTACTTC.